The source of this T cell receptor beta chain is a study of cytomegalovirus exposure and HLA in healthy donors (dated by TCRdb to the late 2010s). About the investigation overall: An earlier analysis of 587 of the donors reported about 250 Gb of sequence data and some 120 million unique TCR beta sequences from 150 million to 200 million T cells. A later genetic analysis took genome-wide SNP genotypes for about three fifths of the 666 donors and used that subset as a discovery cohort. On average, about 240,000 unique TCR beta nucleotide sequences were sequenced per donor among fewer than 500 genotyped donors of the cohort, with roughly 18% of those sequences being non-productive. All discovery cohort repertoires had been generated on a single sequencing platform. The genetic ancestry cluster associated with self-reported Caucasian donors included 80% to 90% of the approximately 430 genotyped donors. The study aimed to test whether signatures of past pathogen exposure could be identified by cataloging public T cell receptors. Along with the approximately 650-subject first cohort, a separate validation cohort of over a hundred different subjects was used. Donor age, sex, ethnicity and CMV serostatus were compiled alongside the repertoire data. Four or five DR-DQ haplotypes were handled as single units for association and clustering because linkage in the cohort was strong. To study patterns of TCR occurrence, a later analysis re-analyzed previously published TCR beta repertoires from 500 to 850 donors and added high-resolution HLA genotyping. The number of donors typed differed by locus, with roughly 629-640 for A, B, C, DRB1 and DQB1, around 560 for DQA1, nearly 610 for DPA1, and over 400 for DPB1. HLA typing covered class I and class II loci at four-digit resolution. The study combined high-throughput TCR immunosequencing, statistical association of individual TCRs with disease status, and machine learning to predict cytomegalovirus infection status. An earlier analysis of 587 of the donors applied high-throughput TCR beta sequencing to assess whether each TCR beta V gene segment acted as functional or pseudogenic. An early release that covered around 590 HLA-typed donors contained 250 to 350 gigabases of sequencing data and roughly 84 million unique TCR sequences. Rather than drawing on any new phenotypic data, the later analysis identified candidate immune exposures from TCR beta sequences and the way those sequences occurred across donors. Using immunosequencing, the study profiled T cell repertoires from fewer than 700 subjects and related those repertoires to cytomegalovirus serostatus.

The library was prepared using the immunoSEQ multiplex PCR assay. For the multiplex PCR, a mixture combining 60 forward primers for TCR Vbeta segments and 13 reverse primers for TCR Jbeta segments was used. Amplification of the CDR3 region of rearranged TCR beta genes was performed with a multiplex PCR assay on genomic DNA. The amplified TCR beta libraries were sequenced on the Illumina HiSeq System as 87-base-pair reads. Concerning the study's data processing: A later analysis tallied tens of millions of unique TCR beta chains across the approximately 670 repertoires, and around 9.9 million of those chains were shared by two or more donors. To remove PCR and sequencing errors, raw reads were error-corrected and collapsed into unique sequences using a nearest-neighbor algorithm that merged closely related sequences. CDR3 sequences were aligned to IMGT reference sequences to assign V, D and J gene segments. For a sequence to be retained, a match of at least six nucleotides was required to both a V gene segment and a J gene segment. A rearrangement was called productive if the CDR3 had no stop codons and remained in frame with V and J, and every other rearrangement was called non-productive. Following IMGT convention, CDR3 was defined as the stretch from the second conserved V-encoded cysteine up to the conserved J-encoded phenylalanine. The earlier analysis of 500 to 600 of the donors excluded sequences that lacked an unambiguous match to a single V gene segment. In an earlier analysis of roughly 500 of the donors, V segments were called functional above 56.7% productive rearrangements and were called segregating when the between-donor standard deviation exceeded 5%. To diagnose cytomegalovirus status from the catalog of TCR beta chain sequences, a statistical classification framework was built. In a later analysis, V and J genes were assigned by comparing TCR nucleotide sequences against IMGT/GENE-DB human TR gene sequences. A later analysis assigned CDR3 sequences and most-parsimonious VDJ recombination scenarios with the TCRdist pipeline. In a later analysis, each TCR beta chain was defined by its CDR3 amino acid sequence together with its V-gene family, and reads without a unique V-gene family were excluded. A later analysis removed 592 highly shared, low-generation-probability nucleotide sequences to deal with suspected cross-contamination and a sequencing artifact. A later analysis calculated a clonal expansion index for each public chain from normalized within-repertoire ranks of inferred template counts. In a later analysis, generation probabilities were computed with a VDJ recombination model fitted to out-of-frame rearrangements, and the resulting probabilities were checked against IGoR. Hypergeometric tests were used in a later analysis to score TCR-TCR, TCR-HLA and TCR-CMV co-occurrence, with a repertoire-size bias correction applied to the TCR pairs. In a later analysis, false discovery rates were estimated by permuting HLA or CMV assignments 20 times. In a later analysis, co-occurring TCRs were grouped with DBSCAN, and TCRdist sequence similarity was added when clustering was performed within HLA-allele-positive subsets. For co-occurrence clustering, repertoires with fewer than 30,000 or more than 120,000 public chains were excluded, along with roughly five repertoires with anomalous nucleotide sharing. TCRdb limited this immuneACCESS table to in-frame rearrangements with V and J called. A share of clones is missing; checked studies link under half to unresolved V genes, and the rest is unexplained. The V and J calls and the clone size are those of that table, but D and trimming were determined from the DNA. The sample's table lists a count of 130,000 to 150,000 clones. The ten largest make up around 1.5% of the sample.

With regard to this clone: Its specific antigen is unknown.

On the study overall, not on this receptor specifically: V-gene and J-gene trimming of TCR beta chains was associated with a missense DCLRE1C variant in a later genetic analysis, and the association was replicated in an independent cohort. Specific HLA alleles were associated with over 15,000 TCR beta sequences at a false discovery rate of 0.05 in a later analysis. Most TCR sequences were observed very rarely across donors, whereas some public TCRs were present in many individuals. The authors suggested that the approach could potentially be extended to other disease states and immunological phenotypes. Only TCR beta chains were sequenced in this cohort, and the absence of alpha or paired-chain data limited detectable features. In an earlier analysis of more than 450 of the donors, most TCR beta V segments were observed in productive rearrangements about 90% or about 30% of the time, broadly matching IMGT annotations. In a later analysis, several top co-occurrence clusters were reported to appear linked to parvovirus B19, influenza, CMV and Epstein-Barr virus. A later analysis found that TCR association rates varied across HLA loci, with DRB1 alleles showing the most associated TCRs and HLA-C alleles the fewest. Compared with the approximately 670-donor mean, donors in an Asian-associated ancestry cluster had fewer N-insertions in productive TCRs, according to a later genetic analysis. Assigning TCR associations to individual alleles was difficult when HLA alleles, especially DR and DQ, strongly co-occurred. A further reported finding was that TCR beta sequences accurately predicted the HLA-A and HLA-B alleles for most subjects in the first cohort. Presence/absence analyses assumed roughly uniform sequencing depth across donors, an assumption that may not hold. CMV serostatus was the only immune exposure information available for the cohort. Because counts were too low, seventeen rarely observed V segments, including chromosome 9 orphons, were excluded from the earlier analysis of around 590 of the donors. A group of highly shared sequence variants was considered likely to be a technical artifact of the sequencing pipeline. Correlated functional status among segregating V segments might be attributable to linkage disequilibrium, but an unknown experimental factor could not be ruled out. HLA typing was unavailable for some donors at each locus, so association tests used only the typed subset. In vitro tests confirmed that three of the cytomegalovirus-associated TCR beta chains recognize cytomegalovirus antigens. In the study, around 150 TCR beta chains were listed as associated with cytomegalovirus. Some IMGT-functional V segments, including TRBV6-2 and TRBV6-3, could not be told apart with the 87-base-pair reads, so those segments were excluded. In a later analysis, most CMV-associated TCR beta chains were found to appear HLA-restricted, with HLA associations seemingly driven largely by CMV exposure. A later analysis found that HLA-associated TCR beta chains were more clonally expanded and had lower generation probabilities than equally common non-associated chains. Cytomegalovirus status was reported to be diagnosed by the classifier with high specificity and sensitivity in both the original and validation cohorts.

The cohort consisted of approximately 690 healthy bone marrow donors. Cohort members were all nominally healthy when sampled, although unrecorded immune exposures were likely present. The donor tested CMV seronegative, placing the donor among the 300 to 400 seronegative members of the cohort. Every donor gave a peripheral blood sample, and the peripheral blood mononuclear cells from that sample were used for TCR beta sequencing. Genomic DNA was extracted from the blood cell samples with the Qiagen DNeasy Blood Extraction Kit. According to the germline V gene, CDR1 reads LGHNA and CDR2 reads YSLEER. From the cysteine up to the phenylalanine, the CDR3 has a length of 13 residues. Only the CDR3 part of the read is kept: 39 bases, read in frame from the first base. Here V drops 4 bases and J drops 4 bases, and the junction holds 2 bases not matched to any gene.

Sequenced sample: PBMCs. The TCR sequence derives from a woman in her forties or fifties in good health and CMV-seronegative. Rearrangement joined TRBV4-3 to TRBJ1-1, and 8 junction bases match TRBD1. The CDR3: CASSLDRGTEAFF. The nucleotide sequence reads TGCGCCAGCAGCCTAGACAGGGGCACTGAAGCTTTCTTT.